This T cell receptor (beta chain) originates from a study of beta chain features in type 1 diabetes. Study results and caveats: Researchers report that Type 1 diabetes patients had moderately but significantly shorter TCRB CDR3s across all four CD4+ subsets. In comparison with healthy donors, patients had naive, central memory and Treg TCRB repertoires that appeared more similar.

CD45RO/CCR7/CD25/CD127/CD95/CD27 sorting isolated CD4+ naive, central memory, regulatory and stem cell-like memory cells. The CDR3 length is 15 residues. Trimming stripped 0 bases from V and 1 base from J, with 9 bases between. The germline V gene encodes CDR1 ENHRY and CDR2 SYGVKD. This clone was counted only a few times. Its cognate antigen is unknown. The investigators reverse transcribed all of the isolated RNA, so they sequenced expressed TCRB transcripts. Data came from immunoSEQ multiplex PCR; TCRdb stores just in-frame clones and leaves some out. The sample yields 130,000 to 150,000 clones, about 13% seen once.

The sequence derives from a man between 18 and 29 years old with type 1 diabetes. The chain uses TRBV10-3 and TRBJ1-2, with unresolved D. Sequencing was performed on central memory CD4+ T cells from blood. The CDR3 DNA is TGTGCCATCAGTGAGTCGAAGGCGGTTAACTATGGCTACACCTTC. This translates into CAISESKAVNYGYTF.